The rows below give T cell receptor beta chains drawn from one sample of a study of technical replicates of blood from a few donors. Produced via immunoSEQ multiplex PCR; TCRdb's table is partial and in-frame only. The sample lists about 66,000 clones, 95% to 97% occurring once. Source material: T cells isolated from PBMCs. The receptors shown here come from a human donor in good health. Each CDR3 is given with its conserved first and last residue.

>TRBJ2-3|TRBV6-5
CASSLARSDTQYF
>TRBJ1-2|TRBV6-5
CASSLNRANYGYTF
>TRBJ2-3|TRBV29-1
CSVESLAGPSTDTQYF
>TRBJ2-1|TRBV28
CASRTYNEQFF
>TRBJ1-1|TRBV2
CASTESVNTEAFF
>TRBJ2-1|TRBV28
CASSPGTSGVNEQFF
>TRBJ2-5|TRBV13
CASSSRDYLRETQYF
>TRBJ1-3|TRBV18
CASSPISGQRGNTIYF
>TRBJ1-1|TRBV5-5
CASSLDLTGGTEAFF
>TRBJ2-1|TRBV30
CAWAGLAGGPYNEQFF
>TRBJ1-2|TRBV19
CASSIETEYGYTF
>TRBJ2-1|TRBV7-3
CASSLSGEGSYNEQFF
>TRBJ2-2|TRBV18
CASSPGDTGELFF
>TRBJ2-7|TRBV27
CASSFAKTYEQYF
>TRBJ2-7|TRBV6-1
CASAGGTSGTYEQYF
>TRBJ2-3|TRBV6-1
CASSQTSGRTDTQYF